The 26 T cell receptor beta chains reported below all come from one sample, sequenced in a study of CXCR3-negative and CXCR3-positive naive CD8 T cells. TRB cDNA libraries were made by UMI-labeled 5' RACE. One entry per CDR3 protein, without DNA, is what TCRdb gives after re-calling the 5' RACE reads. This table holds 20,000 to 25,000 distinct CDR3 sequences. Specimen: naive CXCR3- CD8+ T cells from blood. As for subset: CD45RO-CCR7+CD27+CD95- naive CD8+ T cells lacking CXCR3 (TNR3-). These receptors were collected from a human donor in good health. Some clones in this sample may be carry-over from other donors' samples.

V usage is TRBV7-9 and J usage is TRBJ2-7. The CDR3 extends over 13 amino acids. Germline loops: CDR1 SEHNR, CDR2 FQNEAQ (reference sequence). The CDR3 region is CASSLTEFYEQYF.

The rearrangement links TRBV10-3 to TRBJ2-5; the TRBD1 assignment by TCRdb is unverifiable without DNA. The CDR3 is made up of 15 amino acids. Germline V gene lookup returns CDR1 ENHRY and CDR2 SYGVKD. The CDR3 region is CAISATATGGETQYF.

The chain combines TRBV28 with TRBJ2-7; checking the TCRdb D call of TRBD2 is not possible without DNA. Germline lookup yields CDR1 MDHEN and CDR2 SYDVKM. This CDR3 has 12 residues. The CDR3 loop reads CASSPAGYEQYF.

This CDR3 reads CASSKGPAYEQYF. This rearrangement joins TRBV4-1 to TRBJ2-7; lacking DNA, the TRBD2 call made by TCRdb goes unchecked. The germline V gene has CDR1 MGHRA and CDR2 YSYEKL. CDR3 length: 13 amino acids.

The rearrangement uses TRBV7-9 and TRBJ2-7; without DNA, the TCRdb call of TRBD1 cannot be checked. Germline CDR1 SEHNR, CDR2 FQNEAQ (reference sequence). This CDR3 is 14 amino acids long. CDR3 amino acids: CASSPGVRSYEQYF.

This chain joins TRBV6-6 and TRBJ2-1. This CDR3 has 14 residues. The germline V gene encodes CDR1 MNHNY and CDR2 SVGAGI (reference sequence). CDR3 residues: CASSYSGSYNEQFF.

The chain is built from TRBV4-1 and TRBJ2-1. From germline, CDR1 is MGHRA and CDR2 YSYEKL. This CDR3 has 16 amino acids. CDR3 amino acids: CASSQDLSSLINEQFF.

This chain joins TRBV7-2 and TRBJ2-7; absent DNA, TCRdb's TRBD1 call cannot be checked. Germline V gene data show CDR1 as SGHTA and CDR2 as FQGNSA. This CDR3 is built from 17 residues. CDR3 loop: CASSLDGAGQGIYEQYF.

V gene TRBV4-3 combines with J gene TRBJ2-3; as DNA is missing, the TRBD2 call by TCRdb cannot be tested. Germline-derived CDR1 and CDR2 are LGHNA and YSLEER. The CDR3 runs 15 residues. This CDR3 is CASSPPAGSTDTQYF.

V is TRBV28 and J is TRBJ1-1; the D call from TCRdb, TRBD1, cannot be confirmed without DNA. CDR1 and CDR2 from the germline V gene are MDHEN and SYDVKM. The CDR3 sequence is 13 residues long. The CDR3 spells CATATGRNTEAFF.

The V gene is TRBV4-1, the J gene TRBJ2-3. Germline CDR1 and CDR2: MGHRA and YSYEKL. The CDR3 has 15 residues. CDR3 amino acids: CASSQVETSTDTQYF.

The genes are TRBV7-9 and TRBJ2-7; without DNA, the TCRdb call of TRBD1 cannot be checked. This CDR3 region has 13 residues. Germline lookup yields CDR1 SEHNR and CDR2 FQNEAQ (reference sequence). This CDR3 reads CASSWDGTYEQYF. Variable domain in full (rest from reference TRBV7-9 and TRBJ2-7): DTGVSQNPRHKITKRGQNVTFRCDPISEHNRLYWYRQTLGQGPEFLTYFQNEAQLEKSRLLSDRFSAERPKGSFSTLEIQRTEQGDSAMYLCASSWDGTYEQYFGPGTRLTVT.

V and J are TRBV15 and TRBJ2-1. CDR3 size: 14 residues. Germline V gene sequence: CDR1 LNHNV, CDR2 YYDKDF (reference sequence). CDR3: CATSRDWISNEQFF. Complete variable domain (other parts from reference TRBV15 and TRBJ2-1): DAMVIQNPRYQVTQFGKPVTLSCSQTLNHNVMYWYQQKSSQAPKLLFHYYDKDFNNEADTPDNFQSRRPNTSFCFLDIRSPGLGDTAMYLCATSRDWISNEQFFGPGTRLTVL.

The gene calls are TRBV10-3 and TRBJ2-3; TCRdb's D call, TRBD1, is unchecked because there is no DNA. In germline, CDR1 is ENHRY, CDR2 SYGVKD. The CDR3 sequence is 13 residues long. The CDR3 is CAGGTGDADTQYF.

This chain links TRBV7-6 with TRBJ2-7; TCRdb names TRBD1, which stays unverified in the absence of DNA. Germline V gene data show CDR1 as SGHVS and CDR2 as FNYEAQ. The CDR3 has 15 residues. The chain's CDR3 is CVSSFTGVGEDEQYF.

The chain recombines TRBV29-1 with TRBJ1-1. Germline V gives CDR1 SQVTM, CDR2 ANQGSEA. CDR3 size: 11 residues. This CDR3 reads CSVDGNTEAFF.

The CDR3 loop reads CSVAPATEAFF. J is TRBJ1-1 and V is TRBV29-1; there is no DNA to check the TCRdb D call of TRBD1. The CDR3 runs to 11 residues. Germline V CDR1 and CDR2: SQVTM, ANQGSEA.

V and J are TRBV20-1 and TRBJ2-5; TCRdb's D gene call, TRBD1, goes unchecked for lack of DNA. This CDR3 spans 13 amino acids. Germline V gene sequence: CDR1 DFQATT, CDR2 SNEGSKA (reference sequence). The CDR3 reads CSARGRYQETQYF.

The chain is built from TRBV7-8 and TRBJ2-1; without DNA, the TCRdb call of TRBD2 cannot be checked. Germline CDR1 is SGHVS and CDR2 is FQNEAQ. This CDR3 has 14 residues. CDR3 residues: CASSPWEDYNEQFF.

This chain connects TRBV25-1 to TRBJ1-5. Germline CDR1 reads MGHDK; CDR2 reads SYGVNS. The CDR3 totals 12 residues. The CDR3 sequence: CASSGGNQPQHF.

The V call is TRBV28, the J call TRBJ2-7; with no DNA, the TCRdb D assignment of TRBD1 cannot be verified. The length of the CDR3 is 14 residues. Germline lookup yields CDR1 MDHEN and CDR2 SYDVKM. The CDR3 is CASTGGTGGNEQYF.

The chain joins TRBV29-1 to TRBJ2-1; TCRdb gives TRBD2 as the D gene, but with no DNA this cannot be confirmed. The CDR3 is made up of 18 amino acids. Germline-derived CDR1 and CDR2 are SQVTM and ANQGSEA. CDR3 region: CSVLTTSGGDLTYNEQFF.

This chain connects TRBV14 to TRBJ2-1; TCRdb proposes TRBD1, but this gene call is untestable without DNA. The CDR3 sequence is 16 residues long. Germline values: CDR1 SGHDN, CDR2 FVKESK. The CDR3 protein is CASSPQGAERDNEQFF. Drawing the rest from reference TRBV14 and TRBJ2-1, the complete variable domain is EAGVTQFPSHSVIEKGQTVTLRCDPISGHDNLYWYRRVMGKEIKFLLHFVKESKQDESGMPNNRFLAERTGGTYSTLKVQPAELEDSGVYFCASSPQGAERDNEQFFGPGTRLTVL.

This sequence joins TRBV15 and TRBJ2-3; no DNA is available, so the TRBD2 call from TCRdb remains unchecked. The germline V gene has CDR1 LNHNV and CDR2 YYDKDF (reference sequence). CDR3 length equals 21 residues. This CDR3 reads CATSKTGRGLAGGSSTDTQYF. The variable domain in full, completed from reference TRBV15 and TRBJ2-3, reads DAMVIQNPRYQVTQFGKPVTLSCSQTLNHNVMYWYQQKSSQAPKLLFHYYDKDFNNEADTPDNFQSRRPNTSFCFLDIRSPGLGDTAMYLCATSKTGRGLAGGSSTDTQYFGPGTRLTVL.

This chain joins TRBV20-1 and TRBJ1-5. The CDR3 has 11 residues. Germline CDR1 and CDR2: DFQATT and SNEGSKA (reference sequence). This chain's CDR3 is CSAPLGQPQHF.

The gene calls are TRBV5-4 and TRBJ2-3. The CDR3 runs 13 residues. Germline V CDR1 and CDR2: SGHNT, YYREEE (reference sequence). This CDR3 is CASSLEAADTQYF.